The rows below give T cell receptor beta chains drawn from one sample of a study of T cell responses to AZD1222 COVID-19 vaccine. The data were produced by immunoSEQ multiplex PCR, yet TCRdb's version contains in-frame clones alone and is incomplete. There are 100,000 to 120,000 clones in the sample; around 81% occur only once, and 3.5% to 5.5% lies in the top ten. Sequencing used peripheral blood, obtained on day 0 of AZD1222 vaccination. The receptor set was obtained from an adult in good health. The CDR3 runs from the conserved cysteine through the conserved F or W. The order of the fields is CDR3 protein, CDR3 DNA, J gene, V gene, clone size, D gene. A D gene is named only where the DNA matches it firmly. Rows may omit the clone size; those that give it use once, few, many or a size class.

CDR3aa: CATSDFVGYEQFF
CDR3nt: TGTGCCACCAGTGATTTCGTCGGCTATGAGCAGTTCTTC
j_gene: TRBJ2-1
v_gene: TRBV24-1
abundance: -
d_gene: -

CDR3aa: CASSLDLSKGNTIYF
CDR3nt: TGTGCCAGCAGCTTAGATCTCTCAAAAGGAAACACCATATATTTT
j_gene: TRBJ1-3
v_gene: TRBV11-2
abundance: -
d_gene: -

CDR3aa: CAWRATSGGAGTQYF
CDR3nt: TGTGCCTGGAGAGCAACTAGCGGGGGGGCGGGTACGCAGTATTTT
j_gene: TRBJ2-3
v_gene: TRBV30
abundance: -
d_gene: TRBD2

CDR3aa: CASSPARGNSPLHF
CDR3nt: TGTGCCAGCTCACCGGCCAGGGGCAATTCACCCCTCCACTTT
j_gene: TRBJ1-6
v_gene: TRBV18
abundance: -
d_gene: -

CDR3aa: CASSQGGGNQPQHF
CDR3nt: TGTGCCTCTAGCCAGGGAGGGGGCAATCAGCCCCAGCATTTT
j_gene: TRBJ1-5
v_gene: TRBV15
abundance: -
d_gene: -

CDR3aa: CATSSQRTVNTEAFF
CDR3nt: TGTGCCACCTCCTCCCAGCGGACAGTTAACACTGAAGCTTTCTTT
j_gene: TRBJ1-1
v_gene: TRBV19
abundance: -
d_gene: -

CDR3aa: CASSFSPTVSGLNTEAFF
CDR3nt: TGTGCCAGCAGCTTTAGCCCCACCGTCTCAGGGCTGAACACTGAAGCTTTCTTT
j_gene: TRBJ1-1
v_gene: TRBV7-8
abundance: -
d_gene: -

CDR3aa: CASNEPGRTEAFF
CDR3nt: TGTGCCAGTAATGAACCGGGGAGGACTGAAGCTTTCTTT
j_gene: TRBJ1-1
v_gene: TRBV19
abundance: -
d_gene: -

CDR3aa: CASSVAGQVNQPQHF
CDR3nt: TGTGCCAGCAGCGTAGCCGGACAGGTCAATCAGCCCCAGCATTTT
j_gene: TRBJ1-5
v_gene: TRBV9
abundance: -
d_gene: TRBD1

CDR3aa: CASSQHSGGSITGELFF
CDR3nt: TGTGCCAGCAGCCAACATAGCGGGGGTAGCATCACCGGGGAGCTGTTTTTT
j_gene: TRBJ2-2
v_gene: TRBV7-2
abundance: -
d_gene: TRBD2

CDR3aa: CSVEDRGRSGELFF
CDR3nt: TGCAGCGTTGAAGACAGGGGGCGCAGTGGGGAGCTGTTTTTT
j_gene: TRBJ2-2
v_gene: TRBV29-1
abundance: -
d_gene: TRBD1

CDR3aa: CASSLRQTYEQYF
CDR3nt: TGTGCCAGCAGTTTAAGGCAGACCTACGAGCAGTACTTC
j_gene: TRBJ2-7
v_gene: TRBV27
abundance: -
d_gene: -

CDR3aa: CATSDRDRSGTQYF
CDR3nt: TGTGCCACCAGTGACCGGGACAGATCAGGGACCCAGTACTTC
j_gene: TRBJ2-5
v_gene: TRBV24-1
abundance: -
d_gene: TRBD1

CDR3aa: CASSPVTGGAFF
CDR3nt: TGTGCCAGCAGCCCGGTGACCGGCGGAGCTTTCTTT
j_gene: TRBJ1-1
v_gene: TRBV3-1/TRBV3-2
abundance: -
d_gene: -

CDR3aa: CASSVDAGRVTSSYNSPLHF
CDR3nt: TGTGCCAGCAGCGTAGATGCGGGGAGAGTTACCAGCTCCTATAATTCACCCCTCCACTTT
j_gene: TRBJ1-6
v_gene: TRBV9
abundance: -
d_gene: -

CDR3aa: CASSLGTSGETQYF
CDR3nt: TGTGCCAGCAGCTTAGGGACTAGCGGAGAGACCCAGTACTTC
j_gene: TRBJ2-5
v_gene: TRBV7-2
abundance: -
d_gene: TRBD2

CDR3aa: CASSLASAGNEQFF
CDR3nt: TGCGCCAGCAGCTTGGCCTCCGCGGGTAATGAGCAGTTCTTC
j_gene: TRBJ2-1
v_gene: TRBV5-1
abundance: -
d_gene: -

CDR3aa: CASSATGDDQPQHF
CDR3nt: TGTGCCAGCAGCGCGACAGGGGATGATCAGCCCCAGCATTTT
j_gene: TRBJ1-5
v_gene: TRBV9
abundance: -
d_gene: TRBD1

CDR3aa: CASRAGTVNIQYF
CDR3nt: TGTGCCAGCAGGGCCGGGACGGTGAACATTCAGTACTTC
j_gene: TRBJ2-4
v_gene: TRBV6-5
abundance: -
d_gene: -

CDR3aa: CASSPWTGALQF
CDR3nt: TGTGCCAGCTCACCTTGGACAGGGGCCCTTCAGTTT
j_gene: TRBJ1-6
v_gene: TRBV18
abundance: -
d_gene: TRBD1

CDR3aa: CASSPRDGANVLTF
CDR3nt: TGTGCCAGCAGTCCCAGGGATGGGGCCAACGTCCTGACTTTC
j_gene: TRBJ2-6
v_gene: TRBV27
abundance: -
d_gene: -

CDR3aa: CASGAGRIYSGANVLTF
CDR3nt: TGTGCCAGCGGAGCGGGACGGATATACTCTGGGGCCAACGTCCTGACTTTC
j_gene: TRBJ2-6
v_gene: TRBV2
abundance: -
d_gene: TRBD2

CDR3aa: CASRFSSGYTEAFF
CDR3nt: TGTGCCAGCAGATTCTCTAGTGGGTACACTGAAGCTTTCTTT
j_gene: TRBJ1-1
v_gene: TRBV7-2
abundance: -
d_gene: -

CDR3aa: CSAGNYEQYF
CDR3nt: TGCAGTGCCGGTAACTACGAGCAGTACTTC
j_gene: TRBJ2-7
v_gene: TRBV20-1
abundance: -
d_gene: -

CDR3aa: CASNADYSPLHF
CDR3nt: TGTGCCAGTAACGCAGATTATTCACCCCTCCACTTT
j_gene: TRBJ1-6
v_gene: TRBV19
abundance: once
d_gene: -

CDR3aa: CAWNAGTGNSPLHF
CDR3nt: TGTGCCTGGAATGCCGGGACAGGGAATTCACCCCTCCACTTT
j_gene: TRBJ1-6
v_gene: TRBV30
abundance: -
d_gene: TRBD1

CDR3aa: CASSQIRTGEGEQYF
CDR3nt: TGTGCCAGCAGTCAAATCCGGACAGGGGAGGGCGAGCAGTACTTC
j_gene: TRBJ2-7
v_gene: TRBV28
abundance: few
d_gene: TRBD1

CDR3aa: CASSSLGFGWRGYTF
CDR3nt: TGTGCCAGCAGCTCTCTCGGATTTGGGTGGCGGGGCTACACCTTC
j_gene: TRBJ1-2
v_gene: TRBV27
abundance: -
d_gene: -

CDR3aa: CASSEWGARKNYGYTF
CDR3nt: TGCGCCAGCAGTGAGTGGGGGGCGCGTAAGAACTATGGCTACACCTTC
j_gene: TRBJ1-2
v_gene: TRBV10-1
abundance: -
d_gene: -

CDR3aa: CASSRTSGLQETQYF
CDR3nt: TGCGCCAGCAGCCGGACTAGCGGGCTCCAAGAGACCCAGTACTTC
j_gene: TRBJ2-5
v_gene: TRBV4-3
abundance: -
d_gene: TRBD2

CDR3aa: CASSYGTYQETQYF
CDR3nt: TGCGCCAGCAGCTACGGGACATACCAAGAGACCCAGTACTTC
j_gene: TRBJ2-5
v_gene: TRBV5-1
abundance: -
d_gene: -

CDR3aa: CASSETVYGYTF
CDR3nt: TGTGCCAGCAGTGAAACAGTCTATGGCTACACCTTC
j_gene: TRBJ1-2
v_gene: TRBV6-1
abundance: -
d_gene: -

CDR3aa: CASKGGGPDTQYF
CDR3nt: TGTGCCTCCAAGGGAGGGGGCCCAGATACGCAGTATTTT
j_gene: TRBJ2-3
v_gene: TRBV30
abundance: -
d_gene: -

CDR3aa: CASSLQPGPSSGNTIYF
CDR3nt: TGTGCCAGCAGCTTACAACCAGGTCCGTCCTCTGGAAACACCATATATTTT
j_gene: TRBJ1-3
v_gene: TRBV7-2
abundance: -
d_gene: -

CDR3aa: CASSLSTDTQYF
CDR3nt: TGTGCCAGCAGTCTGAGCACAGATACGCAGTATTTT
j_gene: TRBJ2-3
v_gene: TRBV6-2/TRBV6-3
abundance: -
d_gene: -

CDR3aa: CASSFSNEQFF
CDR3nt: TGTGCCAGCAGTTTTAGTAATGAGCAGTTCTTC
j_gene: TRBJ2-1
v_gene: TRBV12-3/TRBV12-4
abundance: -
d_gene: -

CDR3aa: CASSFRKLQETQYF
CDR3nt: TGTGCCAGCAGCTTTAGAAAGTTACAAGAGACCCAGTACTTC
j_gene: TRBJ2-5
v_gene: TRBV5-5
abundance: -
d_gene: -

CDR3aa: CASASQGVNQPQHF
CDR3nt: TGTGCCAGCGCCTCCCAGGGAGTTAATCAGCCCCAGCATTTT
j_gene: TRBJ1-5
v_gene: TRBV2
abundance: few
d_gene: -

CDR3aa: CASRTKQGFLNYEQYF
CDR3nt: TGTGCCAGCAGGACCAAGCAGGGTTTTCTAAACTACGAGCAGTACTTC
j_gene: TRBJ2-7
v_gene: TRBV28
abundance: -
d_gene: -